This T cell receptor (beta chain) was recovered during a study of T cell changes during pregnancy in multiple sclerosis. The assay was immunoSEQ multiplex PCR, and TCRdb's table has in-frame clones only and misses some. The table includes 88,000 or so clones, about 91% detected once. Germline V lookup: CDR1 WSHSY, CDR2 SAAADI. The CDR3 extends over 14 amino acids. Germline trimming cut 6 bases from V and 4 bases from J; bases unmatched to any gene: 9. A single count supports this clone. The source is a female donor with multiple sclerosis, enrolled in a pregnancy study. Sample: peripheral blood, taken before pregnancy. The chain has TRBV10-2 and TRBJ2-7, with 7 bases matching TRBD2. The DNA of the CDR3 is TGCGCCAGCAGGATACTAGCGTGGGGGTACGAGCAGTACTTC. Its protein is CASRILAWGYEQYF.